The present TCR beta chain was sequenced within a study of shared clonotypes between healthy human individuals. Sequenced by immunoSEQ multiplex PCR; TCRdb stores in-frame clones only, minus some. Of roughly 2.2 million clones in the sample, more than 85% were seen once. CDR1 is MDHEN and CDR2 is SYDVKM in the germline V gene. The CDR3 consists of 18 residues. J gave up 1 base and V 5 bases, and 11 bases lay outside the gene matches. Material: naive CD4+ T cells from PBMCs. Subset defined: CD45RA+ positively selected. The receptor was derived from a man between 18 and 29 years old in good health. Some clones in this sample may be carry-over from other donors' samples. The chain employs TRBV28 and TRBJ1-5; TRBD1 aligns across 10 bases. Here the CDR3 DNA reads TGTGCCAGCAGTCCACCCGACAGGGGGCGATTCAGCAATCAGCCCCAGCATTTT. Translated, it gives CASSPPDRGRFSNQPQHF.